This section outlines one T cell receptor (beta chain) sequence together with its context. Other DNA sequences in the same sample also yield this CDR3. The test was conducted at deep level. An even split of each subset's genomic DNA across several immunoSEQ plates was performed. Measured with immunoSEQ multiplex PCR; TCRdb has only the in-frame clones, and not every one. The sample records about 2.5 million clones, under 95% being singletons. These data belong to a study of shared clonotypes between healthy human individuals. Study as a whole: Those who served as donors were a couple of women and three men between the ages of 18 and 49.

All donors were healthy HIV-negative adults lacking recent acute infections or vaccinations. V dropped 2 bases and J dropped 1 base, with 9 bases sitting between them. CDR3 length: 14 amino acids. Germline V CDR1 and CDR2: SGHRS, YFSETQ. The gene calls are TRBV5-1 and TRBJ1-1; D might be TRBD1 (6 bases). This TCR derives from a man between 18 and 35 years old in good health. Some clones in this sample may be carry-over from other donors' samples. Sequences were obtained from naive CD4+ T cells from PBMCs. Documented subset: CD45RA+ positively selected. The CDR3 nucleotides are TGCGCCAGCAGCTTTTTACAGGGGAACACTGAAGCTTTCTTT. As protein: CASSFLQGNTEAFF.